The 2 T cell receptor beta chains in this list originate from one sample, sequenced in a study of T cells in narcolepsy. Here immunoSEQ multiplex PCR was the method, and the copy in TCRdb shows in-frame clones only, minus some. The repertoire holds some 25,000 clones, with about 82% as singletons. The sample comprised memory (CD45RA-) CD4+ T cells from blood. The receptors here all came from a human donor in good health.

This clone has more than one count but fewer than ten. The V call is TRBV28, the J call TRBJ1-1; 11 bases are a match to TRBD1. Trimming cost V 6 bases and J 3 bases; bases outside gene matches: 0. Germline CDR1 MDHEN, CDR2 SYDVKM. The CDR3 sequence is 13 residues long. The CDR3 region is CASRGQGDTEAFF. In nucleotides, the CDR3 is TGTGCCAGCAGGGGACAGGGGGACACTGAAGCTTTCTTT.

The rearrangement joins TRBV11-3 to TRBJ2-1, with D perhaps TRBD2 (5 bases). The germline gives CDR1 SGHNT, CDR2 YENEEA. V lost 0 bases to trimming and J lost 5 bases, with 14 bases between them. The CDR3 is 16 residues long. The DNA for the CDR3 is TGTGCCAGCAGCTTAGATACGGAGCTAGCCGACAATGAGCAGTTCTTC. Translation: CASSLDTELADNEQFF.